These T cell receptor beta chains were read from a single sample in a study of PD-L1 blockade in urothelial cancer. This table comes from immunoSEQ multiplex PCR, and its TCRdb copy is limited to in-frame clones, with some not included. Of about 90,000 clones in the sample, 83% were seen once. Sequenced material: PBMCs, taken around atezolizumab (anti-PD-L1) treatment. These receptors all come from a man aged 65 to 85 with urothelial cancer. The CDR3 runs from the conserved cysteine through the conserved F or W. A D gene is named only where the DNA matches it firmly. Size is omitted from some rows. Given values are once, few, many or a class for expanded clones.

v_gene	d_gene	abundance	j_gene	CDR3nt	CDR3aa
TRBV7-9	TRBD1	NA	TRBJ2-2	TGTGCCAGCAGCTTTATGGGACAGGATAACACCGGGGAGCTGTTTTTT	CASSFMGQDNTGELFF
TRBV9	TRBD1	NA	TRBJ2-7	TGTGCCAGCAGCGTATTGCCAGGGGGCGCTAACGAGCAGTACTTC	CASSVLPGGANEQYF
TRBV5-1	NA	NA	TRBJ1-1	TGCGCCAGCACCGCGGGGGGGGAAACTGAAGCTTTCTTT	CASTAGGETEAFF
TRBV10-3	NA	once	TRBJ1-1	TGTGCCATCGGGAGGACGGCAAACACTGAAGCTTTCTTT	CAIGRTANTEAFF
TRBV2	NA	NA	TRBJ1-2	TGTGCCAGCAGTGGCACAAACTATGGCTACACCTTC	CASSGTNYGYTF
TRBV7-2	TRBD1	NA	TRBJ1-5	TGTGCCAGCAGCATACTCGGACAGGGTAGCAATCAGCCCCAGCATTTT	CASSILGQGSNQPQHF
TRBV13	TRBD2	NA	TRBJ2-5	TGTGCCAGCAGCGGTCCGGGACTAGCGGGAGGAAAGACCCAGTACTTC	CASSGPGLAGGKTQYF
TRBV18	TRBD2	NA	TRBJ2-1	TGTGCCAGCTCACCTCTACTAGCGGGGCCTACTGAGAATGAGCAGTTCTTC	CASSPLLAGPTENEQFF
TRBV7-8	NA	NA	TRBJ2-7	TGTGCCAGCAGCCCAGATAGGGAGGACGAGCAGTACTTC	CASSPDREDEQYF
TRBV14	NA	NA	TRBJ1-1	TGTGCCAGCAGCCTCGGGGGGGACACTGAAGCTTTCTTT	CASSLGGDTEAFF
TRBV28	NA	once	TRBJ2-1	TGTGCCAGCAGTTTATCCCGGGTGGCAGGGTTGGACAATGAGCAGTTCTTC	CASSLSRVAGLDNEQFF
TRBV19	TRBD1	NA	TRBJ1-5	TGTGCCAGTAGTATAAGTACCAGGGGGAAGCATCAGCCCCAGCATTTT	CASSISTRGKHQPQHF
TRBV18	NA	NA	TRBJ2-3	TGTGCCAGCTCACCCTCAGACAGTAGCACAGATACGCAGTATTTT	CASSPSDSSTDTQYF
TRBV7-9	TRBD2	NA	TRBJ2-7	TGTGCCAGCAGCTTAGAGGGTGTGGGACTAGCGGGAGAGCAGTACTTC	CASSLEGVGLAGEQYF
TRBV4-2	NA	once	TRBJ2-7	TGTGCCAGCAGCCAAGATACGGCTAGAGGATACGAGCAGTACTTC	CASSQDTARGYEQYF